A single T cell receptor (beta chain) is shown here with its context. The CDR3 covers 13 residues. The V segment lost 4 bases and the J segment 2 bases; nucleotides outside the gene matches: 1. The data are from a study of blood T cell repertoires in COVID-19. Using immunoSEQ multiplex PCR, the repertoire was profiled, and TCRdb retains in-frame clones only, with some absent. The sample lists about 260,000 clones, 86% seen once, with around 1.9% in the top ten. V and J are TRBV12-3 or TRBV12-4 and TRBJ1-2; 7 bases align to TRBD1. This clonotype originated in a woman aged 45-65 years who had recovered from COVID-19. Sequencing was performed on PBMCs or T cells enriched from blood (not recorded which). CDR3 protein: CASSSGQNYGYTF. The CDR3 bases are TGTGCCAGCAGTTCGGGACAGAACTATGGCTACACCTTC.